This TCR beta chain originates from a study of blood T cell repertoires in COVID-19. Study context: PBMCs, B-cell-depleted T cells, or T cells provided the cDNA or gDNA that made up the material.

What the recovered Cohort 3 donors had was two negative PCRs, clearance, or symptom resolution. Measured with immunoSEQ multiplex PCR; TCRdb has only the in-frame clones, and not every one. The sample gives 250,000 to 300,000 clones, about nine tenths of which show up once; 1.5% to 2% is in the top ten. V was pared by 1 base and J by 6 bases, with 19 bases between. Germline V gene lookup returns CDR1 MGHRA and CDR2 YSYEKL. CDR3 length equals 17 residues. The sample taken for sequencing was PBMCs or T cells enriched from blood (not recorded which). This clonotype originated in a woman aged 60 to 75 who had recovered from COVID-19. The J gene is TRBJ1-3, the V gene TRBV4-1; a possible D gene is TRBD1 (5 bases). CDR3 sequence reads: CASSQATSTATLNTIYF. In nucleotides, the CDR3 is TGCGCCAGCAGCCAAGCTACCTCGACAGCTACACTAAACACCATATATTTT.